The clone carrying this T cell receptor beta chain was observed a handful of times. What it binds is unknown. The entry originates in a study of blood T cells in healthy people across ages. Overall study findings and caveats: PBMCs went unsorted, and a conclusive naive versus antigen-experienced comparison was therefore prevented. Versus aged donors, long-lived donors had higher diversity and more naive CD4+ cells.

A second PCR, run for about 6 to 11 cycles, used a sample-barcoded 5' primer plus a J-beta primer mix. From the 5' RACE reads, TCRdb called clonotypes with MiXCR, one entry per CDR3 protein. This sample yields around 990,000 distinct CDR3 sequences, of which around two fifths are seen a single time; about an eighth belongs to the top ten. The sample, about 9.7 milliliters of peripheral blood, was drawn from each donor. The CDR3 runs 14 residues. The germline V gene has CDR1 DFQATT and CDR2 SNEGSKA (reference sequence). Trimming took off 2 bases at V and 0 bases at J, with 11 bases between the two ends.

The chain recombines TRBV20-1 with TRBJ2-7, with a possible D match to TRBD1 (5 bases). The source of this sequence is a man younger than 35 in good health. Sequencing was carried out using blood. The CDR3 loop is CSARQGEGSYEQYF. CDR3 DNA sequence: TGCAGTGCTAGACAAGGGGAAGGCTCCTACGAGCAGTACTTC.